One sample yielded the 15 T cell receptor beta chains listed below, sequenced in a study of shared clonotypes between healthy human individuals. This table comes from immunoSEQ multiplex PCR, and its TCRdb copy is limited to in-frame clones, with some not included. Among a few million clones listed, approximately 90% were seen once. Specimen: naive CD4+ T cells from PBMCs. Noted subset: CD45RA+ positively selected. Receptors were obtained from a man aged 18 to 30 in good health. Some clones in this sample may be carry-over from other donors' samples.

This clone came up once. The same CDR3 also results from other DNA sequences found in this sample. This chain links TRBV28 with TRBJ2-7; TRBD1 or TRBD2 may be the D gene (5 bases each). The V gene's germline CDR1 is MDHEN and CDR2 SYDVKM. V gave up 2 bases and J gave up 6 bases, with 8 bases separating them. The length of the CDR3 is 12 residues. CDR3 DNA sequence: TGTGCCAGCAGTTTAGGGGGACCCGAGCAGTACTTC. It codes for CASSLGGPEQYF.

The chain recombines TRBV6-1 with TRBJ2-3; D possibly uses TRBD1 or TRBD2 (5 bases each). CDR1 MNHNS and CDR2 SASEGT come from the germline V gene. CDR3 length: 17 residues. V was cut by 0 bases and J by 0 bases, with 13 bases left in between. For the CDR3, the DNA is TGTGCCAGCAGTGAAGCGCTGGGGGTACCTAGCACAGATACGCAGTATTTT. This encodes CASSEALGVPSTDTQYF.

The chain has TRBV5-1 and TRBJ1-2; D remains unclear. CDR1 is SGHRS, CDR2 YFSETQ, per germline. The V and J ends lost 2 bases and 0 bases respectively, with 11 bases between them. The CDR3 is 15 residues long. CDR3 protein: CASSFPEQPNYGYTF. Here the CDR3 DNA reads TGCGCCAGCAGCTTTCCGGAACAGCCTAACTATGGCTACACCTTC.

The chain uses TRBV10-2 and TRBJ2-7; D possibly corresponds to TRBD2 (6 bases). V lost 4 bases and J lost 3, with 13 bases in between. The CDR3 has 14 residues. The V gene's germline CDR1 is WSHSY and CDR2 SAAADI. CDR3 loop: CASSGSGRLYEQYF. The CDR3 nucleotides read TGCGCCAGCAGTGGCTCCGGGAGACTCTACGAGCAGTACTTC.

Turning to this clone: The identical CDR3 is also encoded by other nucleotide sequences in the sample. This chain uses TRBV2 with TRBJ2-7; the D is unclear. The CDR3 is 11 amino acids. Germline V gene sequence: CDR1 SNHLY, CDR2 FYNNEI. Trimming took off 5 bases at V and 1 base at J, with 3 bases between the two ends. The CDR3: CASSSSYEQYF. In DNA, the CDR3 is TGTGCCAGCAGTTCTTCCTACGAGCAGTACTTC.

The chain combines TRBV11-3 with TRBJ2-5, with D possibly TRBD2 on 7 matching bases. TRBJ2-7 explains the end of the DNA better; the J call may be wrong. Germline V gives CDR1 SGHNT, CDR2 YENEEA. The CDR3 runs 16 residues. In nucleotides, the CDR3 is TGTGCCAGCAGCAAGGGGGGCCCTAGCGGCTCCTACGAGCAGTACTTC. Encoded protein: CASSKGGPSGSYEQYF.

The chain recombines TRBV5-1 with TRBJ2-1, with 8 bases fitting TRBD1. The length of the CDR3 is 14 residues. The V gene end was trimmed by 2 bases and the J gene end by 7 bases; junction bases not matched to a gene: 5. Germline V gives CDR1 SGHRS, CDR2 YFSETQ. CDR3 sequence reads: CASSFGQGVNEQFF. CDR3 in DNA: TGCGCCAGCAGCTTCGGACAGGGAGTTAATGAGCAGTTCTTC. The whole variable domain, remainder taken from reference TRBV5-1 and TRBJ2-1, is KAGVTQTPRYLIKTRGQQVTLSCSPISGHRSVSWYQQTPGQGLQFLFEYFSETQRNKGNFPGRFSGRQFSNSRSEMNVSTLELGDSALYLCASSFGQGVNEQFFGPGTRLTVL.

The chain has TRBV19 and TRBJ2-7; 9 positions agree with TRBD1. The ends lost 3 bases at V and 3 bases at J; junction bases unmatched: 6. CDR3 length: 15 amino acids. Germline-derived CDR1 and CDR2 are LNHDA and SQIVND (reference sequence). The CDR3 loop is CASSISGQGYYEQYF. For the CDR3, the DNA is TGTGCCAGTAGTATCTCGGGACAGGGATACTACGAGCAGTACTTC.

The chain is built from TRBV28 and TRBJ2-3; either TRBD1 or TRBD2 may supply D (5 bases each). Germline assignment: CDR1 MDHEN and CDR2 SYDVKM. CDR3 length equals 13 residues. V was shortened by 6 bases and J by 7 bases, with 14 bases between the two germline ends. CDR3 nucleotide sequence: TGTGCCAGCAGATGGGGGACCGCGCATACGCAGTATTTT. Amino acid sequence: CASRWGTAHTQYF.

This CDR3 is CASSTGGEQYF. As DNA, the CDR3 is TGTGCCAGCAGCACAGGAGGCGAGCAGTACTTC. V is TRBV5-6 and J is TRBJ2-5, with D perhaps given as TRBD1 or TRBD2 (5 bases each). The closer fit of TRBJ2-7 to the DNA end suggests the J call may be wrong. Germline CDR1 reads SGHDT; CDR2 reads YYEEEE. The CDR3 is made up of 11 amino acids.

This chain links TRBV2 with TRBJ2-7; D uncertain. Germline CDR1 SNHLY, CDR2 FYNNEI. V lost 5 bases to trimming and J lost 3 bases, with 8 bases between them. This CDR3 is built from 12 residues. This CDR3 reads CASSISSYEQYF. DNA for the CDR3: TGTGCCAGCAGTATATCGAGCTACGAGCAGTACTTC.

In the case of this clone: This specimen includes other DNA sequences encoding the same CDR3. The chain couples TRBV5-1 to TRBJ1-1; D gene uncertain. The germline gives CDR1 SGHRS, CDR2 YFSETQ. The CDR3 has 15 residues. Trimming shortened V by 0 bases and J by 1 base, and 10 bases separated the two germline ends. The CDR3 nucleotides are TGCGCCAGCAGCTTGGCCTCGAGAGCGAACACTGAAGCTTTCTTT. It translates to CASSLASRANTEAFF.

V gene TRBV7-9 combines with J gene TRBJ2-1; 10 bases line up with TRBD2. V gave up 9 bases and J gave up 1 base; unmatched junction bases: 0. Germline V gene sequence: CDR1 SEHNR, CDR2 FQNEAQ (reference sequence). The CDR3 length is 13 residues. The CDR3 sequence: CASSGRSYNEQFF. The CDR3 bases are TGTGCCAGTAGCGGGAGGTCCTACAATGAGCAGTTCTTC.

Comment on this clone: Other DNA sequences in this sample translate to the same CDR3. The chain links TRBV7-3 to TRBJ2-2, with D unclear. Looked up from germline, CDR1 is SGHTA and CDR2 is FQGTGA. Trimming removed 3 bases at V and 5 bases at J, with 7 bases between. This CDR3 spans 13 amino acids. CDR3 coding DNA: TGTGCCAGCAGCTTTCTGGGAACCGGGGAGCTGTTTTTT. This translates into CASSFLGTGELFF.

The V and J genes are TRBV27 and TRBJ1-5; possibly TRBD1 for D (5 bases). CDR3 size: 16 residues. Trimming left V 3 bases short and J 4 bases short, with 16 bases between. Germline lookup yields CDR1 MNHEY and CDR2 SMNVEV (reference sequence). CDR3 sequence (DNA): TGTGCCAGCAGTTTGTACAGGCCCAGCGGGAATCAGCCCCAGCATTTT. Its translation: CASSLYRPSGNQPQHF.